The 18 T cell receptor beta chains presented below share a single source sample, sequenced in a study of neurological immune-mediated disorders. TCRdb used MiXCR to reprocess the 5' RACE reads, holding one entry per CDR3 protein. Counted here are fewer than 55,000 distinct CDR3 sequences, around 6% occurring once; the ten biggest clones make up 0.55% to 0.65%. The source material was CD4+ T cells from blood. Receptors were obtained from a woman between 40 and 50 years old in good health.

This clonotype was seen many times. The CDR3 sequence: CSASQLAGGPTGELFF. DNA of the CDR3: TGCAGTGCTTCCCAACTAGCGGGAGGGCCTACCGGGGAGCTGTTTTTT. The chain recombines TRBV20-1 with TRBJ2-2, with 13 bases that match TRBD2. The germline V gene has CDR1 DFQATT and CDR2 SNEGSKA (reference sequence). This CDR3 is built from 16 residues. Unmatched junction bases numbered 8, after V lost 5 bases and J lost 5 bases.

This clonotype was found many times. J is TRBJ2-3 and V is TRBV6-5, with D hard to call. Germline CDR1 and CDR2: MNHEY and SVGAGI. V was clipped by 5 bases and J by 6 bases, with 9 bases between them. This CDR3 comprises 12 residues. CDR3 sequence (DNA): TGTGCCAGCAGTCCCCGACGGGATACGCAGTATTTT. Amino acids: CASSPRRDTQYF.

This clonotype appeared many times. V is TRBV20-1 and J is TRBJ2-1, with TRBD2 identical over 13 bases. V gave up 1 base and J gave up 7 bases; unmatched junction bases: 4. This CDR3 spans 15 amino acids. The germline V gene has CDR1 DFQATT and CDR2 SNEGSKA (reference sequence). The CDR3 nucleotides read TGCAGTGCTAGAGTGGGGACTAGCGGGAAAAATGAGCAGTTCTTC. This gives the protein CSARVGTSGKNEQFF.

The chain's CDR3 is CANTQLPDGGYTF. DNA of the CDR3: TGTGCCAACACCCAACTCCCAGACGGTGGCTACACCTTC. The rearrangement uses TRBV6-1 and TRBJ1-2; D not resolved. The CDR3 length is 13 residues. V gave up 10 bases and J gave up 7 bases, with 19 bases separating them. From germline, CDR1 is MNHNS and CDR2 SASEGT.

This clonotype occurred many times. The V gene is TRBV5-1, the J gene TRBJ2-7, with 13 bases matching TRBD2. Losses at the gene ends were 0 bases for V and 11 bases for J; bases not matched to a gene: 5. The CDR3 totals 14 residues. The germline V gene has CDR1 SGHRS and CDR2 YFSETQ. In nucleotides, the CDR3 is TGCGCCAGCAGCTTGGCCGGACTAGCGGGAGTCAAGTACTTC. Protein sequence: CASSLAGLAGVKYF.

The sample holds many counts of this clonotype. The chain is built from TRBV4-3 and TRBJ2-5; D not resolved. CDR1 and CDR2 (germline): LGHNA, YSLEER. This CDR3 has 15 amino acids. The germline V and J ends were trimmed by 0 bases and 2 bases, with 10 bases remaining between them. Written as DNA, the CDR3 is TGCGCCAGCAGCCAAGATCGTGCAGTACAAGAGACCCAGTACTTC. It is translated as CASSQDRAVQETQYF.

This clonotype is deemed medium-sized. The chain joins TRBV28 to TRBJ2-7, with a weak D call TRBD1 (5 bases). CDR1 and CDR2 (germline): MDHEN, SYDVKM. Between the trimmed V and J ends, which lost 4 bases and 3 bases, there was a span of 13 bases. This CDR3 is built from 14 residues. The CDR3 coding sequence is TGTGCCAGCAGTTACGAGACAGCCCTCTACGAGCAGTACTTC. Amino acids: CASSYETALYEQYF.

This clonotype was detected ten times or more. The rearrangement links TRBV27 to TRBJ2-6, with TRBD1 matching 8 bases. Unmatched junction bases numbered 10, after V lost 9 bases and J lost 0 bases. Per germline, CDR1 MNHEY and CDR2 SMNVEV (reference sequence). CDR3 size: 17 residues. The CDR3 here is CASTWGTGVSGANVLTF. The CDR3, as DNA: TGTGCCAGTACATGGGGGACAGGCGTCTCTGGGGCCAACGTCCTGACTTTC. Together with reference TRBV27 and TRBJ2-6, the CDR3 gives the full variable domain: EAQVTQNPRYLITVTGKKLTVTCSQNMNHEYMSWYRQDPGLGLRQIYYSMNVEVTDKGDVPEGYKVSRKEKRNFPLILESPSPNQTSLYFCASTWGTGVSGANVLTFGAGSRLTVL.

The sample holds many counts of this clonotype. V usage is TRBV5-1 and J usage is TRBJ1-2, with 7 nucleotides matching TRBD1. The CDR3 contains 14 residues. Germline CDR1 reads SGHRS; CDR2 reads YFSETQ. V was pared by 4 bases and J by 5 bases, with 8 bases of the junction left unmatched. This CDR3 is CASSTMTGTYGYTF. DNA for the CDR3: TGCGCCAGCAGCACAATGACAGGGACGTATGGCTACACCTTC.

This clonotype was seen repeatedly, ten times or more. The J gene is TRBJ2-6, the V gene TRBV29-1; D ambiguous. This CDR3 is built from 12 residues. CDR1 and CDR2 (germline): SQVTM, ANQGSEA. Trimming removed 4 bases from V and 1 base from J, with 2 bases in between. CDR3 amino acids: CSVASGANVLTF. In DNA, the CDR3 is TGCAGCGTTGCTTCTGGGGCCAACGTCCTGACTTTC. The full variable domain, rest sourced from reference TRBV29-1 and TRBJ2-6, is SAVISQKPSRDICQRGTSLTIQCQVDSQVTMMFWYRQQPGQSLTLIATANQGSEATYESGFVIDKFPISRPNLTFSTLTVSNMSPEDSSIYLCSVASGANVLTFGAGSRLTVL.

There are many counts of this clonotype. The J gene is TRBJ2-6, the V gene TRBV6-6; D perhaps matches TRBD2 (6 bases). The CDR3 contains 17 residues. Germline values: CDR1 MNHNY, CDR2 SVGAGI (reference sequence). V lost 4 bases and J lost 1, with 14 bases in between. The chain's CDR3 is CASSLIGRASGANVLTF. In DNA, the CDR3 is TGTGCCAGCAGTTTAATCGGGAGAGCGTCTGGGGCCAACGTCCTGACTTTC.

This clonotype was picked up many times. The gene calls are TRBV5-6 and TRBJ2-2; no definite D call. Germline V gene lookup returns CDR1 SGHDT and CDR2 YYEEEE. Trimming shortened V by 2 bases and J by 5 bases, and 10 bases separated the two germline ends. CDR3 size: 14 residues. The CDR3 is CASSFVGSTGELFF. The CDR3 coding sequence is TGTGCCAGCAGCTTCGTCGGATCAACCGGGGAGCTGTTTTTT.

This clonotype was counted ten times or more. The gene calls are TRBV29-1 and TRBJ2-1, with D perhaps matching TRBD1 (6 bases). The germline gives CDR1 SQVTM, CDR2 ANQGSEA. The CDR3 sequence is 13 residues long. Trimming pared 6 bases from V and 6 bases from J, leaving 15 bases between. This chain's CDR3 is CSVLDLGGNEQFF. For the CDR3, the DNA is TGCAGCGTCCTCGACTTAGGGGGCAATGAGCAGTTCTTC.

Concerning this clonotype itself: The junction and the germline gene differ at one end; a read error may be behind it. V gene TRBV29-1 combines with J gene TRBJ1-1; D perhaps matches TRBD1 (5 bases). There are 8 residues in the CDR3. From germline, CDR1 is SQVTM and CDR2 ANQGSEA. This CDR3 is CSVTGGDF. The CDR3 DNA is TGCAGCGTTACTGGAGGGGACTTT.

This clonotype was counted many times. The gene calls are TRBV7-2 and TRBJ2-5, with D hard to call. The V gene's germline CDR1 is SGHTA and CDR2 FQGNSA. The length of the CDR3 is 13 residues. V was trimmed by 1 base and J by 5 bases, leaving 8 bases between them. DNA for the CDR3: TGTGCCAGCAGCTTAGGTAGCACGGAGACCCAGTACTTC. Protein product: CASSLGSTETQYF. Full variable domain (remainder filled in from reference TRBV7-2 and TRBJ2-5): GAGVSQSPSNKVTEKGKDVELRCDPISGHTALYWYRQSLGQGLEFLIYFQGNSAPDKSGLPSDRFSAERTGGSVSTLTIQRTQQEDSAVYLCASSLGSTETQYFGPGTRLLVL.

This clonotype was picked up many times. CDR3 amino acids: CASSSRTGTADEQFF. The CDR3, as DNA: TGTGCCAGCAGCTCACGGACAGGGACGGCCGATGAGCAGTTCTTC. The chain joins TRBV5-5 to TRBJ2-1, with 8 bases identical to TRBD1. V lost 3 bases, J lost 8 bases, and 10 bases stayed unmatched. The V gene's germline CDR1 is SGHKS and CDR2 YYEKEE (reference sequence). The length of the CDR3 is 15 residues.

This clonotype was found many times. V and J are TRBV28 and TRBJ2-2; D remains unclear. V was pared by 8 bases and J by 6 bases, with 10 bases between. Germline loops: CDR1 MDHEN, CDR2 SYDVKM. This CDR3 has 12 amino acids. CDR3 sequence reads: CASFPRSGELFF. The CDR3 DNA sequence: TGTGCCAGCTTCCCTAGGTCCGGGGAGCTGTTTTTT.

This clonotype was recorded many times. This chain joins TRBV20-1 and TRBJ1-2; 8 bases align to TRBD1. This CDR3 is 14 amino acids long. Germline V lookup: CDR1 DFQATT, CDR2 SNEGSKA (reference sequence). J was trimmed by 1 base and V by 6 bases; bases with no gene match: 7. The CDR3 spells CSAPPGQVNYGYTF. CDR3 nucleotides: TGCAGTGCACCCCCGGGACAGGTTAACTATGGCTACACCTTC.